This is a list of T cell receptor beta chains from one sample in a study of Graves' ophthalmopathy and Graves' hyperthyroidism. TCRdb ran MiXCR on the multiplex PCR reads and lists one entry per CDR3 protein. Of about 700,000 distinct CDR3 sequences in the sample, 35% to 50% were seen once. Material: peripheral blood. These receptors all stem from an adult man with Graves' ophthalmopathy. CDR3s include the opening cysteine and the closing phenylalanine or tryptophan. A D gene is named only where the DNA matches it firmly. Where a row states a size, it is once, few, many or the class of an expanded clone; other rows omit it.

D,length,J,V,size,CDR3,DNA
TRBD1,15,TRBJ1-5,TRBV6-2/TRBV6-3,few,CASSFGQGIFQPQHF,TGTGCCAGCAGCTTCGGACAGGGGATATTTCAGCCCCAGCATTTT
.,12,TRBJ1-2,TRBV2,.,CASSSHGYGYTF,TGTGCCAGCAGTTCCCACGGGTATGGCTACACCTTC
.,16,TRBJ1-2,TRBV10-3,many,CAISVLKGDRNYGYTF,TGTGCCATCAGTGTTTTAAAGGGAGATCGAAACTATGGCTACACCTTC
TRBD1,13,TRBJ2-5,TRBV29-1,many,CSAKGQGQETQYF,TGCAGCGCAAAGGGACAGGGACAAGAGACCCAGTACTTC
TRBD1,13,TRBJ1-1,TRBV5-6,.,CASSPRDSLWAFF,TGTGCCAGCAGCCCACGGGACAGCCTTTGGGCTTTCTTT
TRBD1,15,TRBJ1-4,TRBV5-1,few,CASSLRTGEYEKLFF,TGCGCCAGCAGTTTAAGGACAGGGGAGTATGAAAAACTGTTTTTT
.,14,TRBJ1-1,TRBV25-1,.,CASSDVNRDTEAFF,TGTGCCAGCAGTGACGTAAACCGGGACACTGAAGCCTTCTTT
TRBD1,13,TRBJ2-7,TRBV2,.,CASRVDRGHEQYF,TGTGCCAGCAGAGTTGACAGGGGGCACGAGCAGTACTTC
TRBD1,15,TRBJ2-7,TRBV10-3,.,CAISYLAGGIYEQYF,TGTGCCATCAGTTACCTGGCAGGGGGAATCTACGAGCAGTACTTC
TRBD2,15,TRBJ2-7,TRBV6-6,.,CASSYSREYPYEQYF,TGTGCCAGCAGTTACTCGCGGGAGTATCCGTACGAGCAGTACTTC
.,14,TRBJ2-7,TRBV11-2,.,CASLNWTDSYKQYF,TGTGCCAGCCTGAATTGGACAGATTCCTACAAGCAGTACTTC
.,13,TRBJ2-7,TRBV7-6,few,CASRGTLGHEQYF,TGTGCCAGCCGGGGGACCCTGGGGCACGAGCAGTACTTC
TRBD1,16,TRBJ2-7,TRBV10-2,.,CASSQSPPGQGYGQYF,TGCGCCAGCAGCCAATCCCCACCGGGACAGGGCTACGGGCAGTACTTC
TRBD1,15,TRBJ1-6,TRBV7-9,many,CASSLVQGASSPLHF,TGTGCCAGCAGCTTAGTCCAGGGGGCTTCATCACCCCTCCACTTT
TRBD1,15,TRBJ1-2,TRBV11-1,.,CASSLSPTGSDGYTF,TGTGCCAGCAGCTTATCTCCGACAGGGTCGGATGGCTACACCTTC
.,13,TRBJ2-2,TRBV10-3,many,CAIREQTTGELFF,TGTGCCATCAGGGAACAGACCACCGGGGAGCTGTTTTTT
TRBD2,16,TRBJ2-7,TRBV20-1,.,CSASVGAGTRFYEQYF,TGCAGTGCTAGTGTGGGCGCCGGGACTAGATTCTACGAGCAGTACTTC
.,15,TRBJ1-5,TRBV20-1,.,CSARGNRAPNQPQHF,TGCAGTGCTAGAGGAAACAGGGCTCCCAATCAGCCCCAGCATTTT
TRBD2,17,TRBJ2-2,TRBV7-8,.,CASSPSGERGFTGELFF,TGTGCCAGCAGCCCGTCGGGGGAGCGGGGATTCACCGGGGAGCTGTTTTTT
.,14,TRBJ1-1,TRBV20-1,few,CSASTGFYDTEAFF,TGCAGTGCTAGTACAGGGTTTTACGACACTGAAGCTTTCTTT
TRBD2,15,TRBJ2-3,TRBV2,.,CASSESLAIADTQYF,TGTGCCAGCAGTGAATCACTAGCGATCGCAGATACGCAGTATTTT
.,16,TRBJ1-2,TRBV20-1,.,CSARAPPGRVDYGYTF,TGCAGTGCTAGAGCCCCGCCAGGACGGGTGGACTATGGCTACACCTTC
.,11,TRBJ2-7,TRBV5-6,.,CASDQGDEQYF,TGTGCCAGCGATCAGGGCGACGAGCAGTACTTC
.,16,TRBJ2-7,TRBV6-6,few,CASSYSSSFLSYEQYF,TGTGCCAGCAGTTACTCGAGTTCGTTTTTATCCTACGAGCAGTACTTC
.,14,TRBJ1-6,TRBV29-1,many,CSGSAGGLNSPLHF,TGCAGCGGGTCAGCTGGGGGCCTTAATTCACCCCTCCACTTT
.,13,TRBJ1-2,TRBV2,many,CASSRGNNYGYTF,TGTGCCAGCAGTAGGGGAAATAACTATGGCTACACCTTC
.,14,TRBJ2-1,TRBV25-1,.,CASSKRKRGDEQFF,TGTGCCAGCAGTAAGCGGAAAAGGGGCGATGAGCAGTTCTTC
.,12,TRBJ1-6,TRBV20-1,.,CSFRGIGSPLHF,TGCAGCTTCAGAGGCATTGGTTCACCCCTCCACTTT
.,15,TRBJ1-1,TRBV29-1,.,CSVASSRAGYTEAFF,TGCAGCGTTGCCAGCTCCCGGGCGGGATACACTGAAGCTTTCTTT
TRBD1,12,TRBJ2-5,TRBV29-1,.,CSVDTGGETQYF,TGCAGCGTTGATACAGGGGGGGAGACCCAGTACTTC
TRBD2,16,TRBJ2-5,TRBV7-2,.,CASSQIAGGPRETQYF,TGCGCCAGCAGCCAGATAGCGGGAGGGCCGCGAGAGACCCAGTACTTC
TRBD2,16,TRBJ2-5,TRBV3-1,few,CASSIPRASGSETQYF,TGTGCCAGCAGCATACCCCGGGCTAGCGGAAGTGAGACCCAGTACTTC
.,14,TRBJ1-2,TRBV2,.,CASSLDDGDYGYTF,TGTGCCAGCAGTCTCGACGACGGAGACTATGGCTACACCTTC